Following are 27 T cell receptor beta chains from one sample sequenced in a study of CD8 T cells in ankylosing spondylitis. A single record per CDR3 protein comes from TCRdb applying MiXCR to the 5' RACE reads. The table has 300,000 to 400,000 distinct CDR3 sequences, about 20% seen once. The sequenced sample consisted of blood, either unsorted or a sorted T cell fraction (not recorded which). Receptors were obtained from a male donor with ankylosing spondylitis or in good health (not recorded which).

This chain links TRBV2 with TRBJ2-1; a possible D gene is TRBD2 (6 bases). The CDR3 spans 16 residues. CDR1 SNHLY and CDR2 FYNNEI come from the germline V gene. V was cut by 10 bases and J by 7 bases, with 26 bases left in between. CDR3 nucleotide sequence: TGTGCCATTACTCCCGTCCGCGGGGCGGGCGCGAATGAGCAGTTCTTC. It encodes CAITPVRGAGANEQFF.

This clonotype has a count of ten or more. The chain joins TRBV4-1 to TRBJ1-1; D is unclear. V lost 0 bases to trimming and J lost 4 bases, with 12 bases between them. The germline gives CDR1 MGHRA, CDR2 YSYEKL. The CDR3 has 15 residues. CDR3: CASSQDHPLGTEAFF. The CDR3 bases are TGCGCCAGCAGCCAAGACCACCCCCTAGGCACTGAAGCTTTCTTT.

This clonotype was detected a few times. CDR3 DNA sequence: TGTGCCAGCAGCCAAGCGGGGGGGCGTTCCTACAATGAGCAGTTCTTC. Translating gives CASSQAGGRSYNEQFF. V gene TRBV7-9 combines with J gene TRBJ2-1, with 10 nucleotides matching TRBD2. The CDR3 totals 16 residues. Germline V gene data show CDR1 as SEHNR and CDR2 as FQNEAQ (reference sequence). The V segment lost 5 bases and the J segment 1 base; nucleotides outside the gene matches: 5.

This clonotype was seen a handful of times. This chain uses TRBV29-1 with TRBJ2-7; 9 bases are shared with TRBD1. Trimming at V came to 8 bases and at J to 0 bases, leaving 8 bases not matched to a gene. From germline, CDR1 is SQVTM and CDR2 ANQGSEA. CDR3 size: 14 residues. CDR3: CSFSTGGSSYEQYF. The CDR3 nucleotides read TGCAGCTTTTCGACAGGGGGAAGCTCCTACGAGCAGTACTTC.

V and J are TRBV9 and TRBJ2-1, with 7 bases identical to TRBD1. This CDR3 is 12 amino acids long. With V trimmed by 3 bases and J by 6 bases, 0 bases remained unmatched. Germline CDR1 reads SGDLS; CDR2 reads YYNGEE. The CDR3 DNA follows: TGTGCCAGCAGCGGACAGGGCAATGAGCAGTTCTTC. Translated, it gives CASSGQGNEQFF.

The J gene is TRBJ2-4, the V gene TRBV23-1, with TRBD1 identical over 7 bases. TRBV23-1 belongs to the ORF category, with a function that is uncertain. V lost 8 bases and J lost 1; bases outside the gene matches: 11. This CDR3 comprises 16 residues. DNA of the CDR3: TGCGCCAGCCCTACTCGGGACAGAAGGGCCAAAAACATTCAGTACTTC. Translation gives CASPTRDRRAKNIQYF.

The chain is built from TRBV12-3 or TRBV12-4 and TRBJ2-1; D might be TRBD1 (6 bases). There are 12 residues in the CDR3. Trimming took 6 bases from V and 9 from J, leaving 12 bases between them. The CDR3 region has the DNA TGTGCCAGCAGCTCCGCAGGGGCTGAGCAGTTCTTC. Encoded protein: CASSSAGAEQFF.

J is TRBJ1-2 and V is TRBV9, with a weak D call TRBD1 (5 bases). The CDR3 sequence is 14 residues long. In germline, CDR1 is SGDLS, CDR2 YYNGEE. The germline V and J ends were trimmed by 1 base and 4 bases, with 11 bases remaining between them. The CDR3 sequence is CASSVSQGPYGYTF. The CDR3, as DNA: TGTGCCAGCAGCGTATCCCAGGGTCCCTATGGCTACACCTTC.

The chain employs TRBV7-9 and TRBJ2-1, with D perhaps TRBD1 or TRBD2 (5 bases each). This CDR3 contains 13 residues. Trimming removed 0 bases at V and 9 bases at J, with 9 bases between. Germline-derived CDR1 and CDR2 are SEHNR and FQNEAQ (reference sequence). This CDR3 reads CASSLAGDLEQFF. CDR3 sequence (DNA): TGTGCCAGCAGCTTAGCCGGGGACCTTGAGCAGTTCTTC.

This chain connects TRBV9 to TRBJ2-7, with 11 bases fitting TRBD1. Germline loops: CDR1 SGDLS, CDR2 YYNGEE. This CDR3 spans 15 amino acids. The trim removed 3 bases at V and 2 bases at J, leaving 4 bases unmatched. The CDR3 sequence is CASSAGTGGAYEQYF. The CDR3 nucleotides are TGTGCCAGCAGCGCAGGGACAGGGGGAGCCTACGAGCAGTACTTC.

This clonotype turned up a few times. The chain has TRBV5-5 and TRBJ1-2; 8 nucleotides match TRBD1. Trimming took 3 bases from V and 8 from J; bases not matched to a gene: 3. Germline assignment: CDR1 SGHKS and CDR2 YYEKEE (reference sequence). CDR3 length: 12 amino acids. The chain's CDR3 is CASSWTGSGYTF. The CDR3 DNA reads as TGTGCCAGCAGCTGGACAGGGAGCGGCTACACCTTC.

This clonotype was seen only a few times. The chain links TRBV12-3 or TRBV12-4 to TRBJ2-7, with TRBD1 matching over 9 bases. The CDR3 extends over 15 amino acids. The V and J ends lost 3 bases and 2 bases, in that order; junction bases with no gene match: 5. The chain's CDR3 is CASSLGDRVTYEQYF. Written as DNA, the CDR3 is TGTGCCAGCAGTTTGGGGGACAGGGTAACCTACGAGCAGTACTTC.

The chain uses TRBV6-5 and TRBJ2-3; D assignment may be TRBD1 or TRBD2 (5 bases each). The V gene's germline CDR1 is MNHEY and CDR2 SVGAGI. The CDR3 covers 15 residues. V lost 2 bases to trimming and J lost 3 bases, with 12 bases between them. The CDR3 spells CASSYQGAPTDTQYF. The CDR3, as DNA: TGTGCCAGCAGTTACCAGGGAGCACCGACAGATACGCAGTATTTT.

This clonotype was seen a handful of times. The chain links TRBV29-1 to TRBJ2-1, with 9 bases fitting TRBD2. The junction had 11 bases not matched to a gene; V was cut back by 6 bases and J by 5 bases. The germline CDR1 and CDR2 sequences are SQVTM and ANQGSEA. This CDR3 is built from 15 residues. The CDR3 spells CSVGTPGTSNNEQFF. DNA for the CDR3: TGCAGCGTCGGAACCCCCGGGACTAGCAACAATGAGCAGTTCTTC.

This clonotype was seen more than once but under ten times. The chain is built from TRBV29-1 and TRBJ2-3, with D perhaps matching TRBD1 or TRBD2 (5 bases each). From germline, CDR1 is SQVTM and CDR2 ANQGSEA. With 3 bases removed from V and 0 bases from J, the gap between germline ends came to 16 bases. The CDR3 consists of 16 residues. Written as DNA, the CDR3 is TGCAGCGTTGACGGACGGGATCGACAGAGCACAGATACGCAGTATTTT. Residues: CSVDGRDRQSTDTQYF.

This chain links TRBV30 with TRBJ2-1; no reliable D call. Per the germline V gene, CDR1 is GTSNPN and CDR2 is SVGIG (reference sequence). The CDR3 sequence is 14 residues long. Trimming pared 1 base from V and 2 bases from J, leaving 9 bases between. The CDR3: CAWSDKPAYNEQFF. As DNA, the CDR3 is TGTGCCTGGAGTGATAAACCGGCCTACAATGAGCAGTTCTTC.

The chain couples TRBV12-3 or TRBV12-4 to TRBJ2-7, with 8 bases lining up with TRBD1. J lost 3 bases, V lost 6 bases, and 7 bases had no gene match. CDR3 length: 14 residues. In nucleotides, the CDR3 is TGTGCCAGCAGCGTGACAGGGGCGGGCTACGAGCAGTACTTC. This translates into CASSVTGAGYEQYF.

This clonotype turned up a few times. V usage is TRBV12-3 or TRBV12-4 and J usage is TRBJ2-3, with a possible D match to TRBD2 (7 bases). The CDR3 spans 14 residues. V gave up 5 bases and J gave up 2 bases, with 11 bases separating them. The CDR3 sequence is CASSRGGHTDTQYF. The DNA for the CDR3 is TGTGCCAGCAGTCGCGGGGGACACACAGATACGCAGTATTTT.

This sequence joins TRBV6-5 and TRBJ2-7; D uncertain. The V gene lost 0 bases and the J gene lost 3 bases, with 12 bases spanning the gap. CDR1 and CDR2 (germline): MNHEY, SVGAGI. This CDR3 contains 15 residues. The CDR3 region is CASSYSPDGRYEQYF. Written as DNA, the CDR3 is TGTGCCAGCAGTTACTCTCCGGACGGGCGCTACGAGCAGTACTTC.

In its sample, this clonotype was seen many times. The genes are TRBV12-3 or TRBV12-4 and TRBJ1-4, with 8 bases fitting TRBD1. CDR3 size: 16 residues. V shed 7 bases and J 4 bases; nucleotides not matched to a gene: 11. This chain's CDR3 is CASTQDRDSFNEKLFF. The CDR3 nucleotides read TGTGCCAGCACCCAGGACAGGGACTCCTTTAATGAAAAACTGTTTTTT.

This CDR3 reads CASRPPGARVRETQYF. CDR3 nucleotides: TGTGCAAGTCGCCCCCCTGGGGCGAGGGTACGGGAGACCCAGTACTTC. The gene calls are TRBV12-2 and TRBJ2-5; the table's D call TRBD1 went unverified against the DNA. TRBV12-2 is annotated as a pseudogene. CDR3 size: 16 residues.

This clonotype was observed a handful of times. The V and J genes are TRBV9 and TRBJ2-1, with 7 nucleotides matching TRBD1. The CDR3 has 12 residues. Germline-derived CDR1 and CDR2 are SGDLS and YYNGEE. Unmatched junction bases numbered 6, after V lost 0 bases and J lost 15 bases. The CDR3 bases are TGTGCCAGCAGCGTAGAAGGGGGACAGCCGTTCTTC. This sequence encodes CASSVEGGQPFF.

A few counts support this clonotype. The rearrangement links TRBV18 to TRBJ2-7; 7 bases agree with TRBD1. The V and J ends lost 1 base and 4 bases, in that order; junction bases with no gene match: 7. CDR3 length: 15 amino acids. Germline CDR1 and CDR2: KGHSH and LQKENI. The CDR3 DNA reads TGTGCCAGCTCACCACTACAACAGGGGCCTTACGAGCAGTACTTC. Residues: CASSPLQQGPYEQYF.

CDR3 in DNA: TGTGCCAGCAGCTTAGCCCGGGGCCCTGAAGCTTTCTTT. This encodes CASSLARGPEAFF. This chain joins TRBV7-9 and TRBJ1-1, with D possibly matching TRBD1 (5 bases). Trimming stripped 0 bases from V and 6 bases from J, with 8 bases between. Germline V gives CDR1 SEHNR, CDR2 FQNEAQ (reference sequence). CDR3 length equals 13 residues.

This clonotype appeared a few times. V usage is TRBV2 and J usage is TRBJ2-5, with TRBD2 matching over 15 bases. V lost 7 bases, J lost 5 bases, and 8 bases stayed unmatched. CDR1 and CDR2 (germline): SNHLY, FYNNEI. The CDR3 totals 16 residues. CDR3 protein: CASIFSGTSGGETQYF. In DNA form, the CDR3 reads TGTGCCAGCATCTTCTCTGGGACTAGCGGGGGGGAGACCCAGTACTTC. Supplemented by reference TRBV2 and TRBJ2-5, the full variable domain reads EPEVTQTPSHQVTQMGQEVILRCVPISNHLYFYWYRQILGQKVEFLVSFYNNEISEKSEIFDDQFSVERPDGSNFTLKIRSTKLEDSAMYFCASIFSGTSGGETQYFGPGTRLLVL.

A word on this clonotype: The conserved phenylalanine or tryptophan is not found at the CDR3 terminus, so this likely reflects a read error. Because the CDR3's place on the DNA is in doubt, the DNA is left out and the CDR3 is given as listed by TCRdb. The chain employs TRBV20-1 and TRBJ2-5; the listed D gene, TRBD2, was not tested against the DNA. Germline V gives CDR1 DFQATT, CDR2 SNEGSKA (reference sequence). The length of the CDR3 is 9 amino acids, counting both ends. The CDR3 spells CSARRGGLA.

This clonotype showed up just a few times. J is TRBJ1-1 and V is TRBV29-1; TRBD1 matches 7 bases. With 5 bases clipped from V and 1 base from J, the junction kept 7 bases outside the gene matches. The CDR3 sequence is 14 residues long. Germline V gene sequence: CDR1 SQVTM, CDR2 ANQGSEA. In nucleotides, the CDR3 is TGCAGCGTTCCGCCCGGGACAGCGAACACTGAAGCTTTCTTT. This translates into CSVPPGTANTEAFF.